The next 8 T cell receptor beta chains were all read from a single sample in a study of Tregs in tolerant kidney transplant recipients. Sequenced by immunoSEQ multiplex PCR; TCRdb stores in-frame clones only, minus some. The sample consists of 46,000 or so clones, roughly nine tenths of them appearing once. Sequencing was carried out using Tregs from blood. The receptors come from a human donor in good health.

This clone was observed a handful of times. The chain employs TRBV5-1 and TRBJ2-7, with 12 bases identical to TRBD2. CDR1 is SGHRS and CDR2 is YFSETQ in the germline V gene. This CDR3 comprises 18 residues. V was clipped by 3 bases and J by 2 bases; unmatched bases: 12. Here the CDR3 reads CASSWGASGRAGTYEQYF. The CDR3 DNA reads TGCGCCAGCAGCTGGGGGGCTAGCGGGAGGGCCGGGACCTACGAGCAGTACTTC.

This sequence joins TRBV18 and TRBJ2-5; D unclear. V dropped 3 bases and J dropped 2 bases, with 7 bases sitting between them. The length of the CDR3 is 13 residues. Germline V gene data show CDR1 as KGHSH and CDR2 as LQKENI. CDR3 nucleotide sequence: TGTGCCAGCTCACCGATAGGTCAAGAGACCCAGTACTTC. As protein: CASSPIGQETQYF.

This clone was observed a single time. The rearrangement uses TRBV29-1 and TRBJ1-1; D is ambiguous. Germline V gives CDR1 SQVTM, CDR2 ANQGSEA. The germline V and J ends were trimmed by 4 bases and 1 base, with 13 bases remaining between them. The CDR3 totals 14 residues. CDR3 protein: CSVAVTTGNTEAFF. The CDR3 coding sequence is TGCAGCGTTGCGGTGACTACCGGGAACACTGAAGCTTTCTTT.

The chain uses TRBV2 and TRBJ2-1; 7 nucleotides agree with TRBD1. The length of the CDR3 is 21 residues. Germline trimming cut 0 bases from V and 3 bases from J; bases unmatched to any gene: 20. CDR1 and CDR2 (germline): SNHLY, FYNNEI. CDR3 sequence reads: CASSEASRDRIATLDYNEQFF. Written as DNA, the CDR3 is TGTGCCAGCAGTGAAGCAAGCCGGGACAGAATTGCAACACTCGACTACAATGAGCAGTTCTTC.

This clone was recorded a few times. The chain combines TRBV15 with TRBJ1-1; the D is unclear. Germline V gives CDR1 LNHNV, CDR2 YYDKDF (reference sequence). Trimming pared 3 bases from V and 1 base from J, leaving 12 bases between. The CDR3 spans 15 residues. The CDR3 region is CATSRARGRNTEAFF. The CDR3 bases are TGTGCCACCAGCAGGGCCCGGGGAAGGAACACTGAAGCTTTCTTT.

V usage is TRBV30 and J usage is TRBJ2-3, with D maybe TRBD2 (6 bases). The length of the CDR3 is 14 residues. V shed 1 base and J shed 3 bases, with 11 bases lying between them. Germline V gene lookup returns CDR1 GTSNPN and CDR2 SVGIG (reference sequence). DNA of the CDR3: TGTGCCTGGAGTGGGGGGGTCGGTACAGATACGCAGTATTTT. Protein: CAWSGGVGTDTQYF.

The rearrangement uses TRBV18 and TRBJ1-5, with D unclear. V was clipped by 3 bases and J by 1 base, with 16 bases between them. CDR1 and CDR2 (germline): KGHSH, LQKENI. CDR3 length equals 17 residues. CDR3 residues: CASSPFSRVSSNQPQHF. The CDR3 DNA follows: TGTGCCAGCTCACCCTTCTCTAGGGTCTCGAGCAATCAGCCCCAGCATTTT.

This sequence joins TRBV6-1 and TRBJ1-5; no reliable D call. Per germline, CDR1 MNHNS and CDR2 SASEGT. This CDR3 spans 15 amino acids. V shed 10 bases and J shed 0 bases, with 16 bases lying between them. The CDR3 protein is CATSWGVNSNQPQHF. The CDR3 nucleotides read TGTGCCACTTCATGGGGTGTTAATAGCAATCAGCCCCAGCATTTT.